This T cell receptor (beta chain) was observed in a study of blood T cell repertoires in COVID-19 (dated by TCRdb to 2020 to 2021). Broadly, across the study: The collaborator samples originated in the United States, Italy and Spain and spanned the acute and convalescent phases of COVID-19. Samples came from the ongoing ImmuneRACE study (first 160 participants) plus 1,254 subjects from 6 global collaborators. The repertoires were made available in a free public database intended to serve as a resource for research on the immune response to SARS-CoV-2. HLA class I and class II types, where available, came from metadata supplied by the sample provider rather than from assay-based typing. Subjects who had been exposed to COVID-19, were actively infected with it, or had recovered from it provided the deeply sampled blood TCRbeta repertoires that made up the dataset. A de-identified subject ID, COVID-19 status, age in years and sex were almost always included in the sample metadata. The prospective study material was composed of cDNA or gDNA derived from T cells, B-cell-depleted T cells, or PBMCs. What the work shows at the level of the full study, not this receptor alone: The amount of clinical and demographic metadata varied by source and participant and was provided uncurated.

One collaborating source in Seattle enrolled patients during active infection and followed them longitudinally through the course of disease. Collaborating institutions collected whole blood in K2EDTA tubes following their own protocols. For TCRbeta analysis, collaborators shipped samples in one of three forms: frozen whole blood, isolated PBMCs, or DNA extracted from either of those sample types. TCRbeta CDR3 regions were amplified from genomic DNA using the immunoSEQ Assay, a bias-controlled multiplex PCR. From the authors' description of their analysis: The number of nucleated cells in each sample was estimated from the amplification of reference gene primers within the assay. Sequence reads were collapsed and filtered to measure the absolute abundance of every unique TCRbeta CDR3 rearrangement. For each sample, productive Simpson clonality was calculated as the square root of Simpson's diversity index across productive rearrangements. TCRdb holds this immuneACCESS table with in-frame rearrangements only. Some clones are missing; in checked studies, unresolved V genes explain under half, and the rest has no known cause. V and J calls and clone size are as listed in that table; D and trimming were resolved from the DNA. Counted in this sample were 200,000 to 250,000 clones; 92% of them appeared once. The top ten hold over 0.75% of the sample.

The junction carries 15 bases between V and J, which are trimmed by 1 base and 3 bases respectively. Per the germline V gene, SGHVS is the CDR1 and FQNEAQ is the CDR2. From the cysteine through the phenylalanine, the CDR3 covers 16 amino acids. CDR3 DNA is the only sequence kept; it has 48 bases, read in frame from the first base. About this clone: Its antigen is currently not known. No base quality values were provided; no much bigger clone lies one nucleotide off.

This sequence was found in a man aged 55 to 70 with COVID-19, enrolled during active disease. This chain joins TRBV7-8 to TRBJ1-2, and perhaps TRBD1 as D gene, on 6 matching bases. The specimen was peripheral blood. The sequenced DNA is TGTGCCAGCAGCTTAGACTCCGGGGGGCCTCACTATGGCTACACCTTC. The resulting protein is CASSLDSGGPHYGYTF.